One sample yielded the 28 T cell receptor beta chains listed below, sequenced in a study of blood T cell repertoires in COVID-19. Sequencing was performed with immunoSEQ multiplex PCR; in TCRdb, only in-frame clones are kept and a portion is missing. The top ten clones hold less than 1.5% of a sample with about 110,000 clones, about 90% of them seen once. The sequencing sample was made of peripheral blood. Source of these receptors: a human donor in a cohort sampled during active COVID-19.

The sample holds a few counts of this clone. CDR3 DNA sequence: TGTGCTAGTGGTACCGGACGGGGGAACACCGGGGAGCTGTTTTTT. This codes for CASGTGRGNTGELFF. The chain carries TRBV12-5 and TRBJ2-2, with D possibly TRBD2 on 5 matching bases. CDR3 length: 15 amino acids. Trimming cost V 5 bases and J 1 base, with 11 bases left between them. Germline-derived CDR1 and CDR2 are LGHNT and FRNRAP.

The chain joins TRBV25-1 to TRBJ2-7; 7 bases are a match to TRBD1. The V gene end was trimmed by 8 bases and the J gene end by 1 base; junction bases not matched to a gene: 2. The CDR3 covers 12 residues. Germline CDR1 and CDR2: MGHDK and SYGVNS. Here the CDR3 reads CASLGQSYEQYF. The CDR3, as DNA: TGTGCCAGCTTGGGACAGTCCTACGAGCAGTACTTC.

The V gene is TRBV7-2, the J gene TRBJ2-1; 12 bases map to TRBD2. Germline-derived CDR1 and CDR2 are SGHTA and FQGNSA. Unmatched junction bases numbered 9, after V lost 3 bases and J lost 12 bases. There are 15 residues in the CDR3. CDR3 DNA sequence: TGTGCCAGCAGCTTCAGACTAGCGGGGGCCAAGGGGCAGTTCTTC. It encodes CASSFRLAGAKGQFF.

CDR3 amino acids: CASSPQGTGANVLTF. Written as DNA, the CDR3 is TGTGCCAGCAGCCCCCAGGGGACCGGGGCCAACGTCCTGACTTTC. The V and J genes are TRBV7-9 and TRBJ2-6, with D possibly being TRBD1 (6 bases). Germline V gives CDR1 SEHNR, CDR2 FQNEAQ (reference sequence). Trimming left V 5 bases short and J 4 bases short, with 12 bases between. The CDR3 is made up of 15 amino acids.

This clone has just one count. J is TRBJ1-3 and V is TRBV9, with D maybe TRBD1 (6 bases). The CDR3 length is 14 residues. Germline V CDR1 and CDR2: SGDLS, YYNGEE. Deletions cut 3 bases from V and 0 bases from J, with 7 bases between. The CDR3 reads CASSGTASGNTIYF. As DNA, the CDR3 is TGTGCCAGCAGCGGGACAGCCTCTGGAAACACCATATATTTT.

The rearrangement links TRBV4-3 to TRBJ1-1; D is unclear. The CDR3 has 15 residues. Germline V gene sequence: CDR1 LGHNA, CDR2 YSLEER. The V end lost 2 bases, the J end lost 0 bases, and 10 bases lay between the germline ends. CDR3 sequence reads: CASSQQPGLNTEAFF. DNA for the CDR3: TGCGCCAGCAGCCAACAGCCAGGTTTGAACACTGAAGCTTTCTTT.

The chain carries TRBV13 and TRBJ2-1; possibly TRBD1 for D (5 bases). Germline V lookup: CDR1 PRHDT, CDR2 FYEKMQ (reference sequence). The CDR3 is 15 residues long. The V and J ends lost 5 bases and 5 bases respectively, with 16 bases between them. The CDR3 bases are TGTGCCAGCAGCCCCCCGACAGTCACGCACAATGAGCAGTTCTTC. This gives the protein CASSPPTVTHNEQFF.

The chain recombines TRBV19 with TRBJ2-7, with 8 bases matching TRBD1. This CDR3 has 14 residues. J lost 6 bases, V lost 3 bases, and 7 bases had no gene match. The germline V gene has CDR1 LNHDA and CDR2 SQIVND (reference sequence). CDR3 DNA sequence: TGTGCCAGTAGTATTGGGACAGGAGTCGCCGAGCAGTACTTC. Translating gives CASSIGTGVAEQYF.

V usage is TRBV11-3 and J usage is TRBJ1-1; the D is unclear. Germline V lookup: CDR1 SGHNT, CDR2 YENEEA. The CDR3 is made up of 14 amino acids. V lost 3 bases and J lost 1, with 9 bases in between. The CDR3 nucleotides are TGTGCCAGCAGCTTTTACAGAGAGAACACTGAAGCTTTCTTT. Its translation is CASSFYRENTEAFF.

The chain links TRBV5-1 to TRBJ1-3, with TRBD1 identical over 9 bases. There are 15 residues in the CDR3. V lost 2 bases to trimming and J lost 2 bases; unmatched junction nucleotides: 2. Germline loops: CDR1 SGHRS, CDR2 YFSETQ. CDR3 in amino acids: CASSLQGAAGNTIYF. As DNA, the CDR3 is TGCGCCAGCAGCTTACAGGGGGCGGCTGGAAACACCATATATTTT.

The rearrangement links TRBV19 to TRBJ1-2, with D perhaps matching TRBD1 (5 bases). Trimming took off 6 bases at V and 6 bases at J, with 23 bases between the two ends. The CDR3 covers 16 residues. Germline CDR1 LNHDA, CDR2 SQIVND (reference sequence). Here the CDR3 reads CASRWGGTYGRNGYTF. The CDR3 DNA sequence: TGTGCCAGTAGATGGGGGGGGACCTACGGGCGAAATGGCTACACCTTC.

This rearrangement joins TRBV19 to TRBJ2-1, with TRBD2 as a possible D gene (6 bases). The germline V and J ends were trimmed by 5 bases and 6 bases, with 23 bases remaining between them. The CDR3 extends over 17 amino acids. The V gene's germline CDR1 is LNHDA and CDR2 SQIVND (reference sequence). CDR3 DNA: TGTGCCAGTAGTCCCGCCGCTAGACGGAGGGTGGCCAATGAGCAGTTCTTC. It specifies CASSPAARRRVANEQFF.

The J gene is TRBJ1-1, the V gene TRBV12-3 or TRBV12-4, with D maybe TRBD1 (6 bases). Between the trimmed V and J ends, which lost 6 bases and 5 bases, there was a span of 13 bases. The CDR3 spans 13 residues. The chain's CDR3 is CASRSTGWTEAFF. CDR3 DNA sequence: TGTGCCAGCAGATCAACAGGGTGGACTGAAGCTTTCTTT.

This clone came up a few times. The gene calls are TRBV7-9 and TRBJ1-6; no firm D call. The CDR3 contains 16 residues. Germline V lookup: CDR1 SEHNR, CDR2 FQNEAQ (reference sequence). V gave up 7 bases and J gave up 7 bases, with 20 bases separating them. The CDR3 reads CASTLGKEVVNSPLHF. The CDR3 DNA follows: TGTGCCAGCACCCTGGGGAAGGAGGTAGTCAATTCACCCCTCCACTTT.

The chain combines TRBV5-4 with TRBJ1-1; a possible D gene is TRBD1 (6 bases). Germline V CDR1 and CDR2: SGHNT, YYREEE (reference sequence). The CDR3 covers 16 residues. Trimming took off 6 bases at V and 1 base at J, with 19 bases between the two ends. This chain's CDR3 is CASTLPGAGANTEAFF. The CDR3 DNA follows: TGTGCCAGCACCCTACCCGGGGCAGGGGCGAACACTGAAGCTTTCTTT.

The chain employs TRBV19 and TRBJ1-5, with TRBD1 identical over 9 bases. Looked up from germline, CDR1 is LNHDA and CDR2 is SQIVND (reference sequence). The CDR3 length is 14 residues. With V trimmed by 5 bases and J by 9 bases, 8 bases remained unmatched. The CDR3 reads CASSEQGAAWPQHF. CDR3 in DNA: TGTGCCAGTAGTGAACAGGGGGCTGCGTGGCCCCAGCATTTT.

This rearrangement joins TRBV4-2 to TRBJ2-3, with a tentative D call TRBD2 (6 bases). The germline V gene encodes CDR1 LGHNA and CDR2 YNFKEQ. The CDR3 has 14 amino acids. V was trimmed by 9 bases and J by 0 bases, leaving 13 bases between them. The CDR3 protein is CASRGGPSTDTQYF. CDR3 sequence (DNA): TGTGCCAGTAGGGGAGGACCAAGCACAGATACGCAGTATTTT.

The sample holds one count of this clone. The rearrangement links TRBV19 to TRBJ2-5, with TRBD2 matching over 9 bases. Losses at the gene ends were 4 bases for V and 1 base for J; bases not matched to a gene: 4. This CDR3 has 15 residues. The germline V gene has CDR1 LNHDA and CDR2 SQIVND (reference sequence). The CDR3 region has the DNA TGTGCCAGTAGTACCAGGACTAGCGCCCAAGAGACCCAGTACTTC. This encodes CASSTRTSAQETQYF. Together with reference TRBV19 and TRBJ2-5, the CDR3 gives the full variable domain: DGGITQSPKYLFRKEGQNVTLSCEQNLNHDAMYWYRQDPGQGLRLIYYSQIVNDFQKGDIAEGYSVSREKKESFPLTVTSAQKNPTAFYLCASSTRTSAQETQYFGPGTRLLVL.

The chain is built from TRBV5-4 and TRBJ2-7; maybe TRBD1 (6 bases). The CDR3 covers 13 residues. V shed 5 bases and J shed 5 bases, with 14 bases lying between them. Germline V CDR1 and CDR2: SGHNT, YYREEE (reference sequence). CDR3 nucleotide sequence: TGTGCCAGCAGACAGGGTTTGGGTCACGAGCAGTACTTC. It encodes CASRQGLGHEQYF.

This clone was detected a few times. The chain carries TRBV11-2 and TRBJ1-5, with D unresolved. This CDR3 contains 13 residues. CDR1 and CDR2 (germline): SGHAT, FQNNGV. Deletions cut 2 bases from V and 4 bases from J, with 6 bases between. The CDR3 here is CASSLLPNQPQHF. In nucleotides, the CDR3 is TGTGCCAGCAGCTTACTCCCGAATCAGCCCCAGCATTTT.

J is TRBJ2-7 and V is TRBV6-6; D is uncertain. Germline loops: CDR1 MNHNY, CDR2 SVGAGI (reference sequence). Deletions cut 0 bases from V and 6 bases from J, with 9 bases between. This CDR3 is 13 amino acids long. The CDR3: CASSYSHEAEQYF. In nucleotides, the CDR3 is TGTGCCAGCAGTTACTCGCACGAGGCCGAGCAGTACTTC.

This clone was seen many times. This chain links TRBV6-5 with TRBJ2-7, with 7 bases that match TRBD1. Per the germline V gene, CDR1 is MNHEY and CDR2 is SVGAGI. This CDR3 region has 14 residues. V dropped 5 bases and J dropped 5; count of bases not matched to a gene: 9. The CDR3 DNA reads TGTGCCAGCAGTCCAGACAGGGTAAGCCACGAGCAGTACTTC. Translation: CASSPDRVSHEQYF.

The chain has TRBV5-1 and TRBJ2-3; D possibly corresponds to TRBD2 (6 bases). The CDR3 runs 16 residues. Looked up from germline, CDR1 is SGHRS and CDR2 is YFSETQ. The V end was cut by 4 bases, the J end by 4 bases, with 19 bases between. This CDR3 reads CASSARRGSMADTQYF. DNA for the CDR3: TGCGCCAGCAGCGCACGACGGGGGTCTATGGCAGATACGCAGTATTTT.

This chain links TRBV6-2 or TRBV6-3 with TRBJ2-1; tentative D call: TRBD2 (6 bases). The germline CDR1 and CDR2 sequences are MNHEY and SVGEGT. The CDR3 spans 14 residues. The V and J ends lost 0 bases and 6 bases respectively, with 9 bases between them. The CDR3 is CASSYSGGINEQFF. The CDR3 DNA sequence: TGTGCCAGCAGTTACTCTGGGGGGATCAATGAGCAGTTCTTC.

The V call is TRBV3-1 (or the pseudogene TRBV3-2), the J call TRBJ2-7; 14 bases map to TRBD2. The CDR3 runs 17 residues. Germline CDR1 and CDR2: LGHDT and YNNKEL (reference sequence). The V and J ends lost 4 bases and 3 bases, in that order; junction bases with no gene match: 8. CDR3 sequence (DNA): TGTGCCAGCAGCCGTGGGACTAGCGGGAGATTTCTCTACGAGCAGTACTTC. Protein: CASSRGTSGRFLYEQYF.

The J gene is TRBJ1-4, the V gene TRBV12-3 or TRBV12-4; D gene ambiguous. The CDR3 contains 13 residues. V shed 7 bases and J shed 8 bases, with 14 bases lying between them. The DNA of the CDR3 is TGTGCCAGCACTAGGGAGATTTACGAAAAACTGTTTTTT. Encoded protein: CASTREIYEKLFF.

The chain employs TRBV7-2 and TRBJ2-3, with TRBD2 identical over 7 bases. CDR3 length equals 16 residues. The germline V gene has CDR1 SGHTA and CDR2 FQGNSA. Trimming cost V 5 bases and J 2 bases; bases outside gene matches: 10. For the CDR3, the DNA is TGTGCCAGCAGCCCCTTGGTCCTAGCGGTCACAGATACGCAGTATTTT. Amino acid sequence: CASSPLVLAVTDTQYF.

This clone has only one observation. Other DNA sequences from this sample encode an identical CDR3 as well. V usage is TRBV7-9 and J usage is TRBJ1-2, with 8 bases fitting TRBD1. CDR3 length: 13 amino acids. From germline, CDR1 is SEHNR and CDR2 FQNEAQ (reference sequence). With 2 bases clipped from V and 4 bases from J, the junction kept 0 bases outside the gene matches. This CDR3 reads CASSLTGGYGYTF. The CDR3 DNA reads TGTGCCAGCAGCTTAACAGGGGGCTATGGCTACACCTTC.